The T cell receptor (beta chain) under discussion was sequenced for a study of control samples from healthy donors and cancer patients. CDR3 length: 14 residues. Trimming stripped 8 bases from V and 4 bases from J, with 17 bases between. The V gene's germline CDR1 is MDHEN and CDR2 SYDVKM. Only in-frame clones appear in the TCRdb table, and some are missing; sequencing was by immunoSEQ multiplex PCR. The sample lists under 100,000 clones, 90% to 95% occurring once. Sequencing was carried out using blood. The clonotype originates from a woman in her 30s in good health. V and J are TRBV28 and TRBJ2-5; the D gene could be TRBD1 or TRBD2 (7 bases each). CDR3 region: CASRAGGGRETQYF. CDR3 DNA sequence: TGTGCCAGCCGGGCAGGGGGGGGACGAGAGACCCAGTACTTC. Drawing the rest from reference TRBV28 and TRBJ2-5, the complete variable domain is DVKVTQSSRYLVKRTGEKVFLECVQDMDHENMFWYRQDPGLGLRLIYFSYDVKMKEKGDIPEGYSVSREKKERFSLILESASTNQTSMYLCASRAGGGRETQYFGPGTRLLVL.